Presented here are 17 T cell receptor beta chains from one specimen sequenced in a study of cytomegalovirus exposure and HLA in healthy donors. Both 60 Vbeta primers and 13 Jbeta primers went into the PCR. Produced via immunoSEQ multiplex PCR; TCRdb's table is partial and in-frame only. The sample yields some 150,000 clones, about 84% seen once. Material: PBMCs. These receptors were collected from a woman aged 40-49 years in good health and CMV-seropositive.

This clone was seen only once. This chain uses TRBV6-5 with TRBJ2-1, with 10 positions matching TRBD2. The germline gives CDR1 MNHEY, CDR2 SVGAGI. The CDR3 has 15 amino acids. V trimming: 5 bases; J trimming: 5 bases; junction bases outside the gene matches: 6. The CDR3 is CASSPGLADNNEQFF. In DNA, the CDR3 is TGTGCCAGCAGTCCTGGACTAGCGGATAACAATGAGCAGTTCTTC.

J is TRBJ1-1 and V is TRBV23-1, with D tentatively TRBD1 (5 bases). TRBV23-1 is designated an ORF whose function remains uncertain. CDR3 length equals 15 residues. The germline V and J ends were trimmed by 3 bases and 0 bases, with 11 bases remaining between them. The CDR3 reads CASSHGRGMNTEAFF. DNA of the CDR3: TGCGCCAGCAGTCACGGACGGGGGATGAACACTGAAGCTTTCTTT.

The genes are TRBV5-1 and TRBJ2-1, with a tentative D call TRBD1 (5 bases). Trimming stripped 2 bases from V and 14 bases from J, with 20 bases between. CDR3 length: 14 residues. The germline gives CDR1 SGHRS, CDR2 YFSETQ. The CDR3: CASSFDSLTSWEFF. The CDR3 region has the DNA TGCGCCAGCAGCTTTGACAGCCTAACCTCCTGGGAGTTCTTC.

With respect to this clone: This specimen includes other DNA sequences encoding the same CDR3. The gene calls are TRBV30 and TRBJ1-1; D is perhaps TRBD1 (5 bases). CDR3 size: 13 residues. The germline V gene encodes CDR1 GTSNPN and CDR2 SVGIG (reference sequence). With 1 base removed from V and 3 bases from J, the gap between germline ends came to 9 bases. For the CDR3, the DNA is TGTGCCTGGAGTGCGCAGGGTTACACTGAAGCTTTCTTT. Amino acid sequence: CAWSAQGYTEAFF.

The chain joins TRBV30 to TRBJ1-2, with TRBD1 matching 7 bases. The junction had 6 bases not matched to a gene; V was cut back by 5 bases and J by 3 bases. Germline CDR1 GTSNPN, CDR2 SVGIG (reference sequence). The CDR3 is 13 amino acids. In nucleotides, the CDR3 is TGTGCCTGGGGGGGGACAGACCACTATGGCTACACCTTC. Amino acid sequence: CAWGGTDHYGYTF.

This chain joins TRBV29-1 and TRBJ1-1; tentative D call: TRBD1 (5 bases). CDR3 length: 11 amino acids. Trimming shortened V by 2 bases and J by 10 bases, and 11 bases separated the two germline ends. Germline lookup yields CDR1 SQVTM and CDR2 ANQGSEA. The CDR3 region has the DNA TGCAGCGTTGAATCGACAGTCCCAGCTTTCTTT. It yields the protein CSVESTVPAFF.

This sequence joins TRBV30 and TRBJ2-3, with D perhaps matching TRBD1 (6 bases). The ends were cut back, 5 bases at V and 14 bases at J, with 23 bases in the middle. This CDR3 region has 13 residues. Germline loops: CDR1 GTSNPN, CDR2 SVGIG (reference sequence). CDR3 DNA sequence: TGTGCCTGGGGGGGCCGGGACCCGGAAGGGCGGTATTTT. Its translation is CAWGGRDPEGRYF.

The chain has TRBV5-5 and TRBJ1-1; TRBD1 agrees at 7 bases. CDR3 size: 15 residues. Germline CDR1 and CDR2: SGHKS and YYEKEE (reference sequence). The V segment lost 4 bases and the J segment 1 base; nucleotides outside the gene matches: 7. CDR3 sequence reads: CASSRRGGWNTEAFF. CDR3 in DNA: TGTGCCAGCAGCAGACGAGGGGGCTGGAACACTGAAGCTTTCTTT.

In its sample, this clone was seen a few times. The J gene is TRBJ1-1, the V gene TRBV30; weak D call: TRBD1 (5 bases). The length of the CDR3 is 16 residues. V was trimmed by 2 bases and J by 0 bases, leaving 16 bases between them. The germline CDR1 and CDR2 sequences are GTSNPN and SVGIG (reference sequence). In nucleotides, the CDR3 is TGTGCCTGGAGTAATTTCGTCGGCAGGGTGAACACTGAAGCTTTCTTT. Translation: CAWSNFVGRVNTEAFF.

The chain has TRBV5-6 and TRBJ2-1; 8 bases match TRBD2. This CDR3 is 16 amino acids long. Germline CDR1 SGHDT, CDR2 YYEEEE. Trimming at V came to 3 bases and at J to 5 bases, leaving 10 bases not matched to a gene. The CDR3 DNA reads TGTGCCAGCAGCTCGGCGGGACTAGGGGGGCACAATGAGCAGTTCTTC. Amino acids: CASSSAGLGGHNEQFF.

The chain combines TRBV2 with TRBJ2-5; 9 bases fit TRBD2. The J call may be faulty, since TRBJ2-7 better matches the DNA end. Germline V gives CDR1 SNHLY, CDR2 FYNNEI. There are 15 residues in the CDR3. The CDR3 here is CASSDGLARPDEQYF. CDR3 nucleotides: TGTGCCAGCAGTGATGGACTAGCGAGACCCGACGAGCAGTACTTC.

The CDR3 nucleotides read TGCGCCAGCAGCTTGGGGACTAGCGGGAGAGGTTCCTACGAGCAGTACTTC. Encoded protein: CASSLGTSGRGSYEQYF. The chain is built from TRBV5-1 and TRBJ2-7; the match to TRBD2 covers 13 bases. Unmatched junction bases numbered 4, after V lost 0 bases and J lost 1 base. This CDR3 comprises 17 residues. Looked up from germline, CDR1 is SGHRS and CDR2 is YFSETQ.

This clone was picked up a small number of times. CDR3 residues: CASSPDTYGYTF. The CDR3 nucleotides are TGTGCCAGCTCACCCGACACCTATGGCTACACCTTC. The V and J genes are TRBV18 and TRBJ1-2; D gene ambiguous. This CDR3 spans 12 amino acids. Germline CDR1 and CDR2: KGHSH and LQKENI. V gave up 3 bases and J gave up 4 bases, with 6 bases separating them.

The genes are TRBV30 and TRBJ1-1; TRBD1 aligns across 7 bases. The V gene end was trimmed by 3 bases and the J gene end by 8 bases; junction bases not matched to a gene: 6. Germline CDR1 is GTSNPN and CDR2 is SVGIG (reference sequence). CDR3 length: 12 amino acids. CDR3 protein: CAWSPGQVEAFF. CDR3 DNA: TGTGCCTGGAGCCCCGGACAGGTCGAAGCTTTCTTT.

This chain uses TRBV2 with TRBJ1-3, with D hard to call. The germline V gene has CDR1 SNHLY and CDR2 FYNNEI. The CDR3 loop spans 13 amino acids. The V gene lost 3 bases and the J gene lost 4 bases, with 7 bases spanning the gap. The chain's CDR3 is CASSDNPGNTIYF. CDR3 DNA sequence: TGTGCCAGCAGTGATAATCCCGGAAACACCATATATTTT.

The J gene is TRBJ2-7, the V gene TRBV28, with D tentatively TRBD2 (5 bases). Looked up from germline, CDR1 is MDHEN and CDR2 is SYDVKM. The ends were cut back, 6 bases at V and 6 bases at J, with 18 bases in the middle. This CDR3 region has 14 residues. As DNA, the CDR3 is TGTGCCAGCAGCCCTCCGGGGTTCGGCCGCGAGCAGTACTTC. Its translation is CASSPPGFGREQYF.

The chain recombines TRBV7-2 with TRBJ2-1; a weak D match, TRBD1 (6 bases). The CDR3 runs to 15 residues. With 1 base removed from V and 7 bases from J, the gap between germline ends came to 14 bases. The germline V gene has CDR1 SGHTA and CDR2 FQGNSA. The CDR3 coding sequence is TGTGCCAGCAGCTTAGGACACAGGGTCACGAATGAGCAGTTCTTC. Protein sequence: CASSLGHRVTNEQFF.